A single sample is the source of the 3 T cell receptor beta chains below, sequenced in a study of blood T cell repertoires in COVID-19. Clones were sequenced by immunoSEQ multiplex PCR, and TCRdb holds only the in-frame ones, with some missing. The sample carries about 270,000 clones, roughly 83% recorded once. The sample consisted of peripheral blood. The receptors derive from a woman over 75 with COVID-19, enrolled during active disease.

The genes are TRBV3-1 (or the pseudogene TRBV3-2) and TRBJ2-5, with D maybe TRBD2 (6 bases). Germline CDR1 and CDR2: LGHDT and YNNKEL (reference sequence). V shed 4 bases and J shed 3 bases, with 15 bases lying between them. The CDR3 totals 15 residues. The CDR3 here is CASSRWGLYEETQYF. CDR3 nucleotides: TGTGCCAGCAGCCGGTGGGGACTTTACGAAGAGACCCAGTACTTC.

This clone was detected once. The chain is built from TRBV4-1 and TRBJ1-2; D remains ambiguous. Germline CDR1 and CDR2: MGHRA and YSYEKL. V lost 0 bases to trimming and J lost 4 bases, with 6 bases between them. The CDR3 sequence is 13 residues long. The CDR3 reads CASSQEGSYGYTF. CDR3 coding DNA: TGCGCCAGCAGCCAAGAGGGGAGCTATGGCTACACCTTC.

The V and J genes are TRBV4-2 and TRBJ2-5, with D hard to call. Trimming stripped 0 bases from V and 5 bases from J, with 4 bases between. This CDR3 has 12 amino acids. Germline V gene data show CDR1 as LGHNA and CDR2 as YNFKEQ. The CDR3 loop reads CASSQDSETQYF. CDR3 bases: TGTGCCAGCAGCCAAGACAGTGAGACCCAGTACTTC.